A selection of T cell receptor beta chains follows, all from one sample in a study of blood T cell repertoires in COVID-19. Using immunoSEQ multiplex PCR, the repertoire was profiled, and TCRdb retains in-frame clones only, with some absent. The data show about 200,000 clones, 86% seen once. The sequenced sample was PBMCs or T cells enriched from blood (not recorded which). The receptors were gathered from a woman aged 30 to 39 who had been exposed to COVID-19. CDR3s include the opening cysteine and the closing phenylalanine or tryptophan. Fields, in order: J gene, clone size, CDR3 length, V gene, CDR3 protein. The listing skips clone size in some rows; elsewhere it reads once, few, many or a size class.

>TRBJ2-3|.|15|TRBV2
CASMGYRVRTDTQYF
>TRBJ2-1|.|12|TRBV29-1
CSVVFGGDEQFF
>TRBJ1-2|.|13|TRBV20-1
CSASGGQLYGYTF
>TRBJ2-6|.|15|TRBV30
CAWRNKRSGANVLTF
>TRBJ1-2|.|13|TRBV5-4
CASSFAGNYGYTF
>TRBJ1-2|.|15|TRBV6-5
CASRKQGIRFYGYTF
>TRBJ1-1|.|15|TRBV6-5
CASSTQGLPNTEAFF
>TRBJ2-5|few|13|TRBV25-1
CASRRGGAETQYF
>TRBJ1-2|.|14|TRBV7-9
CASTQRGGAYGYTF
>TRBJ2-1|.|13|TRBV29-1
CSVADRHNNEQFF
>TRBJ2-7|.|16|TRBV6-1
CASSEGSARGPLEQYF
>TRBJ2-1|.|15|TRBV5-1
CASSLGTVVYNEQFF
>TRBJ2-1|.|15|TRBV12-5
CASGLVRQRVDEQFF
>TRBJ1-5|.|15|TRBV19
CASSITGFSNQPQHF
>TRBJ1-6|.|13|TRBV2
CASRTGAIGPLHF
>TRBJ1-6|.|13|TRBV5-5
CASSSAGDSPLHF